A single sample gave rise to the 20 T cell receptor beta chains below, sequenced in a study of cytomegalovirus exposure and HLA in healthy donors. A multiplex PCR was run with 60 Vbeta primers and 13 Jbeta primers. Clones were read by immunoSEQ multiplex PCR, and TCRdb kept only the in-frame ones, dropping some. The data show around 190,000 clones, 65% to 75% seen once. The specimen sequenced was PBMCs. The receptor set was obtained from a man younger than 40 in good health and CMV-seropositive.

The CDR3 DNA follows: TGCGCCAGCAGCTTGGGGGTTTTAGGTCGGGCTGAAGCTTTCTTT. This codes for CASSLGVLGRAEAFF. The rearrangement joins TRBV5-1 to TRBJ1-1, with D unresolved. The V end lost 0 bases, the J end lost 6 bases, and 15 bases lay between the germline ends. Germline V gives CDR1 SGHRS, CDR2 YFSETQ. This CDR3 comprises 15 residues.

This clone was seen a few times. The rearrangement joins TRBV5-8 to TRBJ2-1, with 13 bases identical to TRBD2. With V trimmed by 3 bases and J by 9 bases, 6 bases remained unmatched. The CDR3 length is 15 residues. The germline CDR1 and CDR2 sequences are SGHTS and YDEGEE. The CDR3 loop is CASSSGLAGVGEQFF. The CDR3 DNA is TGTGCCAGCAGCTCTGGACTAGCGGGAGTCGGTGAGCAGTTCTTC.

The chain uses TRBV7-9 and TRBJ2-5; 8 bases line up with TRBD2. Trimming removed 7 bases from V and 5 bases from J; junction bases left unmatched: 15. The CDR3 has 16 amino acids. Germline lookup yields CDR1 SEHNR and CDR2 FQNEAQ (reference sequence). The CDR3: CASTALGFGGDETQYF. The CDR3 nucleotides read TGTGCCAGCACCGCCTTGGGGTTCGGGGGGGATGAGACCCAGTACTTC.

This clone was detected only once. The chain joins TRBV5-4 to TRBJ2-5; TRBD2 aligns across 12 bases. V was clipped by 4 bases and J by 4 bases; unmatched bases: 8. The CDR3 totals 16 residues. CDR1 is SGHNT, CDR2 YYREEE, per germline (reference sequence). The CDR3 loop is CASSRTGLAGTETQYF. The CDR3 region has the DNA TGTGCCAGCAGCAGGACTGGACTAGCGGGAACAGAGACCCAGTACTTC. Together with reference TRBV5-4 and TRBJ2-5, the CDR3 gives the full variable domain: ETGVTQSPTHLIKTRGQQVTLRCSSQSGHNTVSWYQQALGQGPQFIFQYYREEENGRGNFPPRFSGLQFPNYSSELNVNALELDDSALYLCASSRTGLAGTETQYFGPGTRLLVL.

CDR3 bases: TGCGCCAGCAGCCCCCTGGGCGCAACTAATGAAAAACTGTTTTTT. It codes for CASSPLGATNEKLFF. This chain uses TRBV4-1 with TRBJ1-4; D is unclear. Germline-derived CDR1 and CDR2 are MGHRA and YSYEKL. This CDR3 comprises 15 residues. The ends were cut back, 4 bases at V and 0 bases at J, with 9 bases in the middle.

V usage is TRBV30 and J usage is TRBJ1-2, with TRBD1 as a possible D gene (6 bases). The germline gives CDR1 GTSNPN, CDR2 SVGIG (reference sequence). The CDR3 sequence is 13 residues long. Deletions cut 3 bases from V and 5 bases from J, with 13 bases between. Here the CDR3 DNA reads TGTGCCTGGAGCCCTGGGACACTTTATGGCTACACCTTC. Protein product: CAWSPGTLYGYTF.

The gene calls are TRBV21-1 and TRBJ2-5; the table's TRBD1 call for D was not verified on the DNA. TRBV21-1 is assigned pseudogene status. The CDR3 extends over 15 amino acids. The CDR3 sequence: CARHNNAGPQETQYF. CDR3 sequence (DNA): TGTGCCCGTCACAACAACGCAGGCCCTCAAGAGACCCAGTACTTC.

The chain couples TRBV4-1 to TRBJ2-7, with 12 bases identical to TRBD2. In germline, CDR1 is MGHRA, CDR2 YSYEKL. The CDR3 length is 18 residues. The J segment lost 1 base and the V segment lost 0 bases, leaving 7 bases of the junction unmatched. The CDR3 DNA reads as TGCGCCAGCAGCCAAGACGCTAGCGGGGGGGTAATATCCTACGAGCAGTACTTC. Translating gives CASSQDASGGVISYEQYF.

J is TRBJ2-7 and V is TRBV4-3, with 7 bases aligning to TRBD2. CDR1 LGHNA and CDR2 YSLEER come from the germline V gene. This CDR3 has 13 residues. Losses at the gene ends were 4 bases for V and 0 bases for J; bases not matched to a gene: 0. The CDR3 sequence: CASSRGSSYEQYF. The CDR3 coding sequence is TGCGCCAGCAGCCGCGGGAGCTCCTACGAGCAGTACTTC.

This clone was seen a single time. The V gene is TRBV7-9, the J gene TRBJ1-6; D possibly corresponds to TRBD1 (6 bases). Germline V gene lookup returns CDR1 SEHNR and CDR2 FQNEAQ (reference sequence). This CDR3 comprises 16 residues. Trimming left V 0 bases short and J 5 bases short, with 11 bases between. This chain's CDR3 is CASSLAGQPNNSPLHF. CDR3 DNA: TGTGCCAGCAGCTTAGCTGGACAGCCGAATAATTCACCCCTCCACTTT.

The rearrangement joins TRBV5-6 to TRBJ2-1; the D gene is possibly TRBD2 (6 bases). V was shortened by 5 bases and J by 8 bases, with 17 bases between the two germline ends. The CDR3 loop spans 14 amino acids. The germline gives CDR1 SGHDT, CDR2 YYEEEE. CDR3 nucleotides: TGTGCCAGCAGGAGGGGAGGTTGGGGGGATGAGCAGTTCTTC. This encodes CASRRGGWGDEQFF.

This clone has just a few counts. The V call is TRBV11-2, the J call TRBJ2-4; TRBD1 aligns across 10 bases. CDR3 size: 14 residues. The germline V gene has CDR1 SGHAT and CDR2 FQNNGV. V trimming: 6 bases; J trimming: 7 bases; junction bases outside the gene matches: 6. CDR3 bases: TGTGCCAGCAGTTTAAGGACAGGGGGGAACATTCAGTACTTC. The encoded protein is CASSLRTGGNIQYF.

The chain combines TRBV25-1 with TRBJ2-1; possibly TRBD1 for D (6 bases). Germline-derived CDR1 and CDR2 are MGHDK and SYGVNS. V was cut by 0 bases and J by 7 bases, with 16 bases left in between. The CDR3 length is 16 residues. The CDR3 DNA follows: TGTGCCAGCAGTGAATATCAGGGCAGGGGCGGTAATGAGCAGTTCTTC. Residues: CASSEYQGRGGNEQFF.

V is TRBV6-5 and J is TRBJ2-7; 7 nucleotides match TRBD1. Per germline, CDR1 MNHEY and CDR2 SVGAGI. This CDR3 has 12 amino acids. J gave up 6 bases and V 5 bases, and 4 bases lay outside the gene matches. CDR3 amino acids: CASSMTGIEQYF. CDR3 DNA sequence: TGTGCCAGCAGTATGACAGGGATCGAGCAGTACTTC.

The gene calls are TRBV4-1 and TRBJ1-3; 10 bases match TRBD1. The V and J ends lost 3 bases and 0 bases, in that order; junction bases with no gene match: 14. This CDR3 spans 20 amino acids. Looked up from germline, CDR1 is MGHRA and CDR2 is YSYEKL. CDR3 in amino acids: CASSHPKWDRGSYSGNTIYF. The CDR3 DNA is TGCGCCAGCAGCCATCCCAAGTGGGACAGGGGATCTTACTCTGGAAACACCATATATTTT.

The chain employs TRBV6-5 and TRBJ2-7, with a tentative D call TRBD1 (6 bases). The CDR3 covers 15 residues. From germline, CDR1 is MNHEY and CDR2 SVGAGI. Trimming removed 0 bases from V and 4 bases from J, with 13 bases in between. The CDR3 nucleotides are TGTGCCAGCAGTTACTCGAAACAGGGAAGGTACGAGCAGTACTTC. This codes for CASSYSKQGRYEQYF.

The chain links TRBV18 to TRBJ2-1; 8 positions agree with TRBD2. There are 15 residues in the CDR3. The germline CDR1 and CDR2 sequences are KGHSH and LQKENI. Trimming removed 3 bases from V and 5 bases from J; junction bases left unmatched: 6. The CDR3 DNA sequence: TGTGCCAGCTCACCGACGGGACTAGGTGACAATGAGCAGTTCTTC. Translated: CASSPTGLGDNEQFF.

The chain carries TRBV19 and TRBJ2-3, with a tentative D call TRBD1 (6 bases). The V gene's germline CDR1 is LNHDA and CDR2 SQIVND (reference sequence). Trimming took 5 bases from V and 2 from J, leaving 11 bases between them. The CDR3 has 14 residues. CDR3 amino acids: CASSEDSSTDTQYF. CDR3 nucleotides: TGTGCCAGTAGTGAGGACAGTTCCACAGATACGCAGTATTTT.

This clone was picked up a small number of times. The rearrangement joins TRBV10-3 to TRBJ1-2; 7 bases agree with TRBD1. V lost 4 bases and J lost 8; bases outside the gene matches: 4. The CDR3 is 12 amino acids. The germline V gene has CDR1 ENHRY and CDR2 SYGVKD. In DNA, the CDR3 is TGTGCCATCAGTGCGGACAGGCGCGGCTACACCTTC. Amino acids: CAISADRRGYTF.

This clone has just a few counts. The genes are TRBV7-3 and TRBJ1-4; 8 bases are shared with TRBD1. This CDR3 comprises 15 residues. Unmatched junction bases numbered 10, after V lost 5 bases and J lost 8 bases. Looked up from germline, CDR1 is SGHTA and CDR2 is FQGTGA. The CDR3 loop reads CASSLTGTGGEKLFF. In nucleotides, the CDR3 is TGTGCCAGCAGCCTTACCGGGACAGGCGGAGAAAAACTGTTTTTT.